The 14 T cell receptor beta chains below come from one sample, sequenced in a study of OX40 agonist ivuxolimab in advanced cancers. Assay: immunoSEQ multiplex PCR; the TCRdb copy retains only in-frame clones and omits some. Of around 39,000 clones in the sample, around four fifths are singletons; the top ten hold roughly 13%. Sequenced material: CD4+ or CD8+ T cells sorted from blood, taken in a trial of the OX40 agonist ivuxolimab. These receptors were collected from an adult with an advanced solid tumor such as melanoma, head and neck, liver or kidney cancer.

This rearrangement joins TRBV30 to TRBJ2-1; D unclear. Trimming stripped 1 base from V and 4 bases from J, with 5 bases between. The CDR3 is 12 residues long. In germline, CDR1 is GTSNPN, CDR2 SVGIG (reference sequence). The CDR3 DNA follows: TGTGCCTGGAGTGGGGGATACAATGAGCAGTTCTTC. Translated, it gives CAWSGGYNEQFF.

The chain is built from TRBV28 and TRBJ2-1, with 11 bases identical to TRBD2. CDR1 and CDR2 (germline): MDHEN, SYDVKM. This CDR3 comprises 15 residues. Trimming cost V 7 bases and J 5 bases; bases outside gene matches: 7. CDR3 loop: CASTFGGLADNEQFF. Here the CDR3 DNA reads TGTGCCAGCACCTTTGGGGGACTAGCGGACAATGAGCAGTTCTTC.

This sequence joins TRBV18 and TRBJ1-6; D not resolved. With 2 bases removed from V and 6 bases from J, the gap between germline ends came to 14 bases. Germline V lookup: CDR1 KGHSH, CDR2 LQKENI. CDR3 length: 16 amino acids. CDR3 residues: CASSPTPGISNSPLHF. For the CDR3, the DNA is TGTGCCAGCTCACCAACGCCCGGGATTAGTAATTCACCCCTCCACTTT.

CDR3 loop: CASSRTSGSYNEQFF. CDR3 DNA sequence: TGTGCCAGCAGCCGAACTAGCGGTTCCTACAATGAGCAGTTCTTC. V usage is TRBV7-9 and J usage is TRBJ2-1, with 8 nucleotides matching TRBD2. This CDR3 comprises 15 residues. CDR1 is SEHNR and CDR2 is FQNEAQ in the germline V gene (reference sequence). The J segment lost 1 base and the V segment lost 5 bases, leaving 4 bases of the junction unmatched. The full variable domain, in which reference TRBV7-9 and TRBJ2-1 provide the parts outside the CDR3, is DTGVSQNPRHKITKRGQNVTFRCDPISEHNRLYWYRQTLGQGPEFLTYFQNEAQLEKSRLLSDRFSAERPKGSFSTLEIQRTEQGDSAMYLCASSRTSGSYNEQFFGPGTRLTVL.

The rearrangement links TRBV27 to TRBJ2-6; no firm D call. CDR1 MNHEY and CDR2 SMNVEV come from the germline V gene (reference sequence). V was clipped by 7 bases and J by 1 base, with 17 bases between them. The length of the CDR3 is 17 residues. The CDR3 DNA reads TGTGCCAGCACCAAAACAAAATTCCAATCTGGGGCCAACGTCCTGACTTTC. Translation gives CASTKTKFQSGANVLTF. The complete variable domain, with remaining parts taken from reference TRBV27 and TRBJ2-6, reads EAQVTQNPRYLITVTGKKLTVTCSQNMNHEYMSWYRQDPGLGLRQIYYSMNVEVTDKGDVPEGYKVSRKEKRNFPLILESPSPNQTSLYFCASTKTKFQSGANVLTFGAGSRLTVL.

The chain carries TRBV10-3 and TRBJ1-5; D is perhaps TRBD1 (6 bases). Germline CDR1 reads ENHRY; CDR2 reads SYGVKD. The CDR3 contains 15 residues. With 9 bases removed from V and 3 bases from J, the gap between germline ends came to 18 bases. The CDR3 loop is CAIGGQNRDNQPQHF. CDR3 sequence (DNA): TGTGCCATTGGGGGCCAAAACAGGGACAATCAGCCCCAGCATTTT.

The V call is TRBV6-6, the J call TRBJ1-1; tentatively, D is TRBD1 (5 bases). The germline V gene encodes CDR1 MNHNY and CDR2 SVGAGI (reference sequence). With 4 bases removed from V and 4 bases from J, the gap between germline ends came to 10 bases. CDR3 length: 13 residues. The DNA for the CDR3 is TGTGCCAGCAGTTGGCAGGGAAGCACTGAAGCTTTCTTT. Amino acid sequence: CASSWQGSTEAFF.

The gene calls are TRBV10-3 and TRBJ2-2; the match to TRBD1 covers 7 bases. The CDR3 has 17 residues. Unmatched junction bases numbered 10, after V lost 4 bases and J lost 2 bases. CDR1 is ENHRY, CDR2 SYGVKD, per germline. The CDR3 DNA sequence: TGTGCCATCAGTGGACAGGGTCGGATCTTAAACACCGGGGAGCTGTTTTTT. Its translation is CAISGQGRILNTGELFF.

This clone came up a few times. The V call is TRBV7-9, the J call TRBJ2-2; TRBD1 agrees at 7 bases. The CDR3 length is 16 residues. The J segment lost 3 bases and the V segment lost 2 bases, leaving 6 bases of the junction unmatched. Per the germline V gene, CDR1 is SEHNR and CDR2 is FQNEAQ (reference sequence). CDR3 loop: CASSLTWQGDTGELFF. Written as DNA, the CDR3 is TGTGCCAGCAGCTTAACATGGCAGGGGGACACCGGGGAGCTGTTTTTT.

This clone was seen just once. This rearrangement joins TRBV9 to TRBJ2-3, with 9 bases that match TRBD2. V trimming: 2 bases; J trimming: 1 base; junction bases outside the gene matches: 5. CDR1 and CDR2 from the germline V gene are SGDLS and YYNGEE. This CDR3 region has 16 residues. CDR3 region: CASSVAWTSGTDTQYF. CDR3 nucleotide sequence: TGTGCCAGCAGCGTGGCCTGGACTAGCGGCACAGATACGCAGTATTTT.

This sequence joins TRBV5-1 and TRBJ2-5, with 8 nucleotides matching TRBD2. Per the germline V gene, CDR1 is SGHRS and CDR2 is YFSETQ. The junction had 10 bases not matched to a gene; V was cut back by 9 bases and J by 0 bases. This CDR3 is built from 15 residues. CDR3 bases: TGCGCCACCATGCGGGGGGCCTCGTACCAAGAGACCCAGTACTTC. It translates to CATMRGASYQETQYF.

The chain is built from TRBV15 and TRBJ2-5; a possible D gene is TRBD2 (6 bases). There are 16 residues in the CDR3. The germline gives CDR1 LNHNV, CDR2 YYDKDF (reference sequence). Trimming cost V 8 bases and J 5 bases, with 24 bases left between them. The CDR3 reads CATSGGRGTGQETQYF. The CDR3 bases are TGTGCCACCTCCGGGGGAAGGGGCACTGGGCAGGAGACCCAGTACTTC. Variable domain in full (rest from reference TRBV15 and TRBJ2-5): DAMVIQNPRYQVTQFGKPVTLSCSQTLNHNVMYWYQQKSSQAPKLLFHYYDKDFNNEADTPDNFQSRRPNTSFCFLDIRSPGLGDTAMYLCATSGGRGTGQETQYFGPGTRLLVL.

V usage is TRBV6-6 and J usage is TRBJ1-1; no reliable D call. With 0 bases removed from V and 1 base from J, the gap between germline ends came to 3 bases. This CDR3 has 13 amino acids. The germline CDR1 and CDR2 sequences are MNHNY and SVGAGI (reference sequence). The CDR3 sequence is CASSYSTNTEAFF. The CDR3 DNA sequence: TGTGCCAGCAGTTACTCGACGAACACTGAAGCTTTCTTT.

This clone has a single count. CDR3 bases: TGCGCCAGCAGTGAGTGGGGGGGGTCCTACAATGAGCAGTTCTTC. This codes for CASSEWGGSYNEQFF. The V gene is TRBV10-2, the J gene TRBJ2-1; 7 bases fit TRBD2. Losses at the gene ends were 1 base for V and 1 base for J; bases not matched to a gene: 1. The CDR3 contains 15 residues. Per germline, CDR1 WSHSY and CDR2 SAAADI.